These T cell receptor beta chains were read from a single sample in a study of glioma-infiltrating T cells after dendritic cell vaccination. Measured with immunoSEQ multiplex PCR; TCRdb has only the in-frame clones, and not every one. The table records 71,000 or so clones, around 86% of them present only once. This specimen was blood, taken before dendritic cell vaccination. The receptors come from a human donor with glioblastoma. CDR3s include the opening cysteine and the closing phenylalanine or tryptophan. D genes are given only for firm matches. Clone size is shown for a subset of rows, as once, few, many or a class of expanded clone.

CDR3 protein: CASSQGSRGSYEQYF
CDR3 DNA: TGTGCCAGCAGCCAAGGCAGCAGGGGGTCCTACGAGCAGTACTTC
clone size: .
V gene: TRBV14
D gene: TRBD1
J gene: TRBJ2-7

CDR3 protein: CASSDDRGRTSPLHF
CDR3 DNA: TGTGCCAGCAGTGACGACAGGGGGCGGACTTCACCCCTCCACTTT
clone size: medium-sized
V gene: TRBV6-1
D gene: TRBD1
J gene: TRBJ1-6

CDR3 protein: CASSAGTSGGVGQFF
CDR3 DNA: TGTGCCAGCAGCGCTGGGACTAGCGGGGGGGTTGGGCAGTTCTTC
clone size: .
V gene: TRBV11-3
D gene: TRBD2
J gene: TRBJ2-1

CDR3 protein: CASSPRDIYGYTF
CDR3 DNA: TGTGCCAGTAGTCCTCGGGACATCTATGGCTACACCTTC
clone size: .
V gene: TRBV19
D gene: .
J gene: TRBJ1-2

CDR3 protein: CASSVGLLKGNTIYF
CDR3 DNA: TGTGCCAGCAGTGTGGGGCTCCTGAAAGGAAACACCATATATTTT
clone size: .
V gene: TRBV6-1
D gene: .
J gene: TRBJ1-3

CDR3 protein: CASSEGGSNQPQHF
CDR3 DNA: TGTGCCAGCAGTGAGGGGGGTAGCAATCAGCCCCAGCATTTT
clone size: .
V gene: TRBV2
D gene: .
J gene: TRBJ1-5

CDR3 protein: CASSFRGADTIYF
CDR3 DNA: TGTGCCAGCAGCTTCCGGGGGGCGGACACCATATATTTT
clone size: .
V gene: TRBV7-2
D gene: .
J gene: TRBJ1-3

CDR3 protein: CASSPGQGMGEQYF
CDR3 DNA: TGTGCCAGCTCGCCGGGACAGGGAATGGGGGAGCAGTACTTC
clone size: .
V gene: TRBV18
D gene: TRBD1
J gene: TRBJ2-7

CDR3 protein: CASSVDRAQPQHF
CDR3 DNA: TGTGCCAGCAGCGTCGACAGGGCTCAGCCCCAGCATTTT
clone size: .
V gene: TRBV5-4
D gene: TRBD1
J gene: TRBJ1-5

CDR3 protein: CASNMGQLNTEAFF
CDR3 DNA: TGTGCCAGCAACATGGGACAGTTAAACACTGAAGCTTTCTTT
clone size: .
V gene: TRBV13
D gene: TRBD1
J gene: TRBJ1-1

CDR3 protein: CASSEFVGGNEQFF
CDR3 DNA: TGTGCCAGCAGTGAATTTGTAGGGGGCAATGAGCAGTTCTTC
clone size: .
V gene: TRBV25-1
D gene: .
J gene: TRBJ2-1

CDR3 protein: CASSSLGTGRAFF
CDR3 DNA: TGTGCCAGCAGCAGCCTAGGGACAGGGCGGGCTTTCTTT
clone size: .
V gene: TRBV7-9
D gene: TRBD1
J gene: TRBJ1-1

CDR3 protein: CASSSDSNNSPLHF
CDR3 DNA: TGCGCCAGCAGCTCCGACAGTAATAATTCACCCCTCCACTTT
clone size: .
V gene: TRBV5-1
D gene: .
J gene: TRBJ1-6

CDR3 protein: CASSEGQLDLYYTGELFF
CDR3 DNA: TGTGCCAGCAGCGAAGGACAGCTAGACCTCTACTACACCGGGGAGCTGTTTTTT
clone size: .
V gene: TRBV2
D gene: .
J gene: TRBJ2-2

CDR3 protein: CASSSQGSNQPQHF
CDR3 DNA: TGTGCCAGCAGTTCACAGGGTAGCAATCAGCCCCAGCATTTT
clone size: .
V gene: TRBV7-2
D gene: .
J gene: TRBJ1-5

CDR3 protein: CASSSTSFSGANVLTF
CDR3 DNA: TGCGCCAGCAGCTCGACAAGCTTCTCTGGGGCCAACGTCCTGACTTTC
clone size: .
V gene: TRBV5-1
D gene: .
J gene: TRBJ2-6

CDR3 protein: CATSTPTEAAITGELFF
CDR3 DNA: TGTGCCACCAGCACCCCGACCGAGGCAGCTATCACCGGGGAGCTGTTTTTT
clone size: .
V gene: TRBV15
D gene: .
J gene: TRBJ2-2

CDR3 protein: CASSLDRGMNTEAFF
CDR3 DNA: TGTGCCAGCAGCTTGGACAGGGGGATGAACACTGAAGCTTTCTTT
clone size: .
V gene: TRBV5-4
D gene: TRBD1
J gene: TRBJ1-1

CDR3 protein: CASSERRRSVEAFF
CDR3 DNA: TGTGCCAGCAGTGAAAGGCGGCGTTCAGTTGAGGCTTTCTTT
clone size: .
V gene: TRBV2
D gene: .
J gene: TRBJ1-1

CDR3 protein: CASSHRTSQQETQYF
CDR3 DNA: TGTGCCAGCAGCCACAGGACTAGCCAACAAGAGACCCAGTACTTC
clone size: .
V gene: TRBV4-2
D gene: TRBD2
J gene: TRBJ2-5

CDR3 protein: CASSEAGTNNEKLFF
CDR3 DNA: TGTGCCAGCAGTGAGGCAGGCACGAATAATGAAAAACTGTTTTTT
clone size: .
V gene: TRBV6-1
D gene: .
J gene: TRBJ1-4

CDR3 protein: CASSFSRGAGAFF
CDR3 DNA: TGTGCCAGCAGTTTTAGTAGGGGCGCCGGAGCTTTCTTT
clone size: .
V gene: TRBV27
D gene: .
J gene: TRBJ1-1

CDR3 protein: CASSQYRGEQYF
CDR3 DNA: TGTGCCAGCAGCCAATACAGGGGCGAGCAGTACTTC
clone size: .
V gene: TRBV16
D gene: TRBD1
J gene: TRBJ2-7

CDR3 protein: CASAEGTRVTGELFF
CDR3 DNA: TGTGCCAGCGCTGAAGGGACTAGGGTCACCGGGGAGCTGTTTTTT
clone size: .
V gene: TRBV2
D gene: TRBD2
J gene: TRBJ2-2

CDR3 protein: CASSFAGQETQYF
CDR3 DNA: TGTGCCAGCAGCTTTGCAGGACAAGAGACCCAGTACTTC
clone size: .
V gene: TRBV7-2
D gene: .
J gene: TRBJ2-5

CDR3 protein: CASSLTVPYSPLHF
CDR3 DNA: TGTGCCAGCAGCTTGACAGTTCCTTATTCACCCCTCCACTTT
clone size: .
V gene: TRBV7-9
D gene: .
J gene: TRBJ1-6

CDR3 protein: CASSVGGASTDTQYF
CDR3 DNA: TGCGCCAGCAGCGTCGGCGGGGCTAGCACAGATACGCAGTATTTT
clone size: .
V gene: TRBV5-1
D gene: .
J gene: TRBJ2-3

CDR3 protein: CASSRDYEQYF
CDR3 DNA: TGTGCCAGCAGCCGCGACTACGAGCAGTACTTC
clone size: .
V gene: TRBV6-5
D gene: .
J gene: TRBJ2-7

CDR3 protein: CAAGQGSGNTIYF
CDR3 DNA: TGTGCTGCGGGGCAGGGCTCTGGAAACACCATATATTTT
clone size: .
V gene: TRBV7-9
D gene: .
J gene: TRBJ1-3

CDR3 protein: CASSSDSLNTEAFF
CDR3 DNA: TGTGCCAGCAGTTCGGACAGTCTGAACACTGAAGCTTTCTTT
clone size: .
V gene: TRBV28
D gene: .
J gene: TRBJ1-1

CDR3 protein: CASSSNPGQGEPQHF
CDR3 DNA: TGCGCCAGCAGTTCGAATCCTGGACAGGGGGAACCCCAGCATTTT
clone size: few
V gene: TRBV5-1
D gene: TRBD1
J gene: TRBJ1-5

CDR3 protein: CASSEEFTVNSPLHF
CDR3 DNA: TGTGCCAGCAGTGAAGAGTTTACCGTAAATTCACCCCTCCACTTT
clone size: .
V gene: TRBV6-4
D gene: .
J gene: TRBJ1-6

CDR3 protein: CASSITGDTEAFF
CDR3 DNA: TGTGCCAGTAGTATCACAGGGGACACTGAAGCTTTCTTT
clone size: .
V gene: TRBV19
D gene: TRBD1
J gene: TRBJ1-1

CDR3 protein: CASSLVQGARTEAFF
CDR3 DNA: TGTGCCAGCAGCTTAGTACAGGGGGCAAGGACTGAAGCTTTCTTT
clone size: .
V gene: TRBV7-8
D gene: TRBD1
J gene: TRBJ1-1

CDR3 protein: CASSPLAAWGAFF
CDR3 DNA: TGTGCCAGCTCACCATTAGCGGCGTGGGGAGCTTTCTTT
clone size: .
V gene: TRBV18
D gene: .
J gene: TRBJ1-1

CDR3 protein: CASSVDVQPYEQYF
CDR3 DNA: TGTGCCAGCAGCGTAGATGTACAACCCTACGAGCAGTACTTC
clone size: .
V gene: TRBV9
D gene: .
J gene: TRBJ2-7

CDR3 protein: CASSDRGYSGTNEKLFF
CDR3 DNA: TGTGCCAGCAGTGACAGGGGTTATTCTGGGACTAATGAAAAACTGTTTTTT
clone size: .
V gene: TRBV2
D gene: .
J gene: TRBJ1-4

CDR3 protein: CASSLATATGAGNTIYF
CDR3 DNA: TGTGCCAGCAGCTTAGCAACCGCTACAGGGGCTGGAAACACCATATATTTT
clone size: .
V gene: TRBV11-2
D gene: TRBD1
J gene: TRBJ1-3

CDR3 protein: CASSYRQGDKLFF
CDR3 DNA: TGTGCCAGCAGCTACAGACAGGGCGACAAACTGTTTTTT
clone size: .
V gene: TRBV7-2
D gene: TRBD1
J gene: TRBJ1-4

CDR3 protein: CASSGYEQYF
CDR3 DNA: TGTGCCAGCAGCGGGTACGAGCAGTACTTC
clone size: .
V gene: TRBV2
D gene: .
J gene: TRBJ2-7

CDR3 protein: CASSFTRRAGRNTEAFF
CDR3 DNA: TGTGCCAGCAGCTTTACCCGACGGGCAGGGCGTAACACTGAAGCTTTCTTT
clone size: .
V gene: TRBV7-8
D gene: .
J gene: TRBJ1-1

CDR3 protein: CASGKQGTEAFF
CDR3 DNA: TGTGCTAGTGGGAAACAGGGTACTGAAGCTTTCTTT
clone size: .
V gene: TRBV12-5
D gene: .
J gene: TRBJ1-1

CDR3 protein: CASSLEVTGYSGYTF
CDR3 DNA: TGTGCCAGCAGTTTAGAGGTGACAGGGTACTCTGGCTACACCTTC
clone size: .
V gene: TRBV27
D gene: TRBD1
J gene: TRBJ1-2

CDR3 protein: CASRRTSGGGSYNEQFF
CDR3 DNA: TGCGCCAGCAGACGGACTAGCGGGGGAGGCTCCTACAATGAGCAGTTCTTC
clone size: once
V gene: TRBV5-1
D gene: TRBD2
J gene: TRBJ2-1

CDR3 protein: CASSLQRANYGYTF
CDR3 DNA: TGTGCCAGCAGCCTACAGAGAGCTAACTATGGCTACACCTTC
clone size: .
V gene: TRBV7-2
D gene: .
J gene: TRBJ1-2

CDR3 protein: CASSAGTASNSPLHF
CDR3 DNA: TGTGCCAGCAGCGCGGGGACAGCATCTAATTCACCCCTCCACTTT
clone size: .
V gene: TRBV9
D gene: TRBD1
J gene: TRBJ1-6

CDR3 protein: CASRGAGAVNTEAFF
CDR3 DNA: TGCGCCAGCAGAGGCGCGGGGGCTGTGAACACTGAAGCTTTCTTT
clone size: .
V gene: TRBV5-1
D gene: .
J gene: TRBJ1-1

CDR3 protein: CASSSETGVSTDTQYF
CDR3 DNA: TGTGCCAGCAGTTCTGAGACAGGGGTGTCCACAGATACGCAGTATTTT
clone size: .
V gene: TRBV25-1
D gene: TRBD1
J gene: TRBJ2-3

CDR3 protein: CASSMGLGNTEAFF
CDR3 DNA: TGTGCCAGCAGTATGGGCCTCGGGAACACTGAAGCTTTCTTT
clone size: .
V gene: TRBV27
D gene: .
J gene: TRBJ1-1

CDR3 protein: CASSYGQGTYGYTF
CDR3 DNA: TGTGCCAGCAGTTATGGACAGGGGACCTATGGCTACACCTTC
clone size: .
V gene: TRBV6-6
D gene: TRBD1
J gene: TRBJ1-2

CDR3 protein: CASSDGTSGGADTQYF
CDR3 DNA: TGTGCCAGCAGTGACGGGACTAGCGGGGGGGCAGATACGCAGTATTTT
clone size: .
V gene: TRBV6-4
D gene: TRBD2
J gene: TRBJ2-3

CDR3 protein: CSVYGTGAFF
CDR3 DNA: TGCAGCGTTTACGGGACAGGAGCTTTCTTT
clone size: .
V gene: TRBV29-1
D gene: TRBD1
J gene: TRBJ1-1

CDR3 protein: CASSPGGNSPLHF
CDR3 DNA: TGTGCCAGCAGCCCTGGGGGGAATTCACCCCTCCACTTT
clone size: .
V gene: TRBV7-9
D gene: .
J gene: TRBJ1-6

CDR3 protein: CASSESGVNQPQHF
CDR3 DNA: TGTGCCAGCAGTGAATCAGGGGTCAATCAGCCCCAGCATTTT
clone size: .
V gene: TRBV6-1
D gene: .
J gene: TRBJ1-5

CDR3 protein: CSGGQGHEQFF
CDR3 DNA: TGCAGCGGAGGACAGGGCCATGAGCAGTTCTTC
clone size: .
V gene: TRBV29-1
D gene: TRBD1
J gene: TRBJ2-1

CDR3 protein: CASSPIRGADHYEQYF
CDR3 DNA: TGTGCCAGCAGCCCAATTCGGGGGGCAGACCACTACGAGCAGTACTTC
clone size: once
V gene: TRBV7-6
D gene: .
J gene: TRBJ2-7

CDR3 protein: CASSHHRKLDEKLFF
CDR3 DNA: TGCGCCAGCAGCCATCACAGGAAGTTGGATGAAAAACTGTTTTTT
clone size: .
V gene: TRBV4-1
D gene: .
J gene: TRBJ1-4